This entry describes one T cell receptor beta chain. This entry comes from a study of T cell changes during pregnancy in multiple sclerosis. Only in-frame clones appear in the TCRdb table, and some are missing; sequencing was by immunoSEQ multiplex PCR. This table has around 17,000 clones, 95% to 97% appearing once. The CDR3 runs to 16 residues. Trimming at V came to 4 bases and at J to 1 base, leaving 7 bases not matched to a gene. CDR1 is SGDLS and CDR2 is YYNGEE in the germline V gene. The clonotype originates from a female donor with multiple sclerosis, enrolled in a pregnancy study. The chain is built from TRBV9 and TRBJ1-4; 7 nucleotides line up with TRBD1. The specimen comprised peripheral blood, sampled in the third trimester of pregnancy. CDR3 DNA: TGTGCCAGCAGCCCAGCGTACAGGGGAACTAATGAAAAACTGTTTTTT. This codes for CASSPAYRGTNEKLFF.